Below are 19 T cell receptor beta chains sequenced from a single sample in a study of shared clonotypes between healthy human individuals. Naive CD8 cells were CD45RO-negative, positively selected for CCR7, excluding terminally differentiated effector memory CD45RA+ cells. Sequenced by immunoSEQ multiplex PCR; TCRdb stores in-frame clones only, minus some. The table has roughly 1,800,000 clones, about 95% seen once. The sequencing sample was made of naive CD8+ T cells sorted from blood. All receptors derive from a young man in good health.

The CDR3 DNA reads TGTGCCAGCAGCTTTCCGGGACAGGGGGATGATGGCTACACCTTC. Encoded protein: CASSFPGQGDDGYTF. V and J are TRBV7-9 and TRBJ1-2, with 11 positions matching TRBD1. The length of the CDR3 is 15 residues. Germline V gene data show CDR1 as SEHNR and CDR2 as FQNEAQ (reference sequence). The V segment lost 3 bases and the J segment 6 bases; nucleotides outside the gene matches: 6.

Remarks on this clone: The sample contains more than one DNA sequence encoding this CDR3. The chain recombines TRBV27 with TRBJ2-2; weak D call: TRBD2 (5 bases). CDR3 length equals 13 residues. Trimming left V 3 bases short and J 4 bases short, with 6 bases between. Germline V gene data show CDR1 as MNHEY and CDR2 as SMNVEV (reference sequence). For the CDR3, the DNA is TGTGCCAGCAGTTTCCGGGGCACCGGGGAGCTGTTTTTT. This encodes CASSFRGTGELFF.

The gene calls are TRBV6-5 and TRBJ1-2; D remains unclear. CDR1 is MNHEY, CDR2 SVGAGI, per germline. Trimming took off 6 bases at V and 2 bases at J, with 10 bases between the two ends. There are 13 residues in the CDR3. In nucleotides, the CDR3 is TGTGCCAGCAGATCACGGGGAAACTATGGCTACACCTTC. Its protein product is CASRSRGNYGYTF.

The chain is built from TRBV27 and TRBJ2-3, with 7 bases lining up with TRBD2. CDR1 is MNHEY, CDR2 SMNVEV, per germline (reference sequence). V was pared by 2 bases and J by 5 bases, with 13 bases of the junction left unmatched. The CDR3 is made up of 17 amino acids. The CDR3, as DNA: TGTGCCAGCAGTTTAACAGCCGAGGGACTAATCGTAGATACGCAGTATTTT. This encodes CASSLTAEGLIVDTQYF.

J is TRBJ2-5 and V is TRBV19; 9 positions agree with TRBD1. V lost 4 bases, J lost 5 bases, and 8 bases stayed unmatched. The CDR3 totals 15 residues. Germline loops: CDR1 LNHDA, CDR2 SQIVND (reference sequence). The CDR3 nucleotides are TGTGCCAGTAGTACTACAGGGGGCGCGGGGGAGACCCAGTACTTC. Translation: CASSTTGGAGETQYF.

This clone appeared once. This chain joins TRBV29-1 and TRBJ1-2; 7 bases map to TRBD1. The CDR3 is 16 amino acids. Germline V gene sequence: CDR1 SQVTM, CDR2 ANQGSEA. V lost 1 base, J lost 4 bases, and 12 bases stayed unmatched. CDR3 loop: CSVEGVEGGRGYGYTF. Written as DNA, the CDR3 is TGCAGCGTTGAAGGGGTGGAAGGGGGCCGGGGCTATGGCTACACCTTC.

The chain employs TRBV6-1 and TRBJ1-1; 9 nucleotides align to TRBD1. J was trimmed by 3 bases and V by 2 bases; bases with no gene match: 7. Germline-derived CDR1 and CDR2 are MNHNS and SASEGT. There are 16 residues in the CDR3. CDR3 region: CASSEWPGQGYTEAFF. The DNA for the CDR3 is TGTGCCAGCAGTGAATGGCCAGGACAGGGGTACACTGAAGCTTTCTTT.

This rearrangement joins TRBV4-1 to TRBJ2-7; a possible D gene is TRBD1 (6 bases). The CDR3 is 14 residues long. CDR1 and CDR2 from the germline V gene are MGHRA and YSYEKL. V was trimmed by 2 bases and J by 3 bases, leaving 11 bases between them. This CDR3 is CASSQRQEHYEQYF. The CDR3 region has the DNA TGCGCCAGCAGCCAAAGACAGGAACACTACGAGCAGTACTTC.

This clone was picked up one time. The V gene is TRBV5-4, the J gene TRBJ2-1; D might be TRBD1 (6 bases). Trimming stripped 4 bases from V and 5 bases from J, with 13 bases between. Germline lookup yields CDR1 SGHNT and CDR2 YYREEE (reference sequence). The CDR3 spans 14 residues. Here the CDR3 DNA reads TGTGCCAGCAGCCCCCCGGACAGTAACAATGAGCAGTTCTTC. It specifies CASSPPDSNNEQFF.

As regards this clone: This CDR3 is also generated by other DNA sequences in the sample. The chain links TRBV28 to TRBJ1-2; D ambiguous. V was trimmed by 4 bases and J by 2 bases, leaving 11 bases between them. Germline V gene sequence: CDR1 MDHEN, CDR2 SYDVKM. This CDR3 is built from 14 residues. CDR3 sequence: CASSWPGANYGYTF. CDR3 bases: TGTGCCAGCAGTTGGCCAGGAGCAAACTATGGCTACACCTTC.

The gene calls are TRBV28 and TRBJ2-2, with 7 positions matching TRBD1. CDR1 MDHEN and CDR2 SYDVKM come from the germline V gene. The CDR3 spans 16 residues. The ends lost 5 bases at V and 2 bases at J; junction bases unmatched: 8. The CDR3 DNA follows: TGTGCCAGCAGTGTGACCGGGACAGCAAACACCGGGGAGCTGTTTTTT. It translates to CASSVTGTANTGELFF.

This rearrangement joins TRBV29-1 to TRBJ2-4, with 7 bases lining up with TRBD2. Germline V lookup: CDR1 SQVTM, CDR2 ANQGSEA. This CDR3 contains 16 residues. V shed 4 bases and J 1 base; nucleotides not matched to a gene: 10. The CDR3 protein is CSVAGRGPTAKNIQYF. CDR3 in DNA: TGCAGCGTTGCTGGGAGGGGACCGACGGCCAAAAACATTCAGTACTTC.

This chain joins TRBV5-1 and TRBJ2-3; D gene uncertain. The V gene lost 0 bases and the J gene lost 4 bases, with 6 bases spanning the gap. Germline loops: CDR1 SGHRS, CDR2 YFSETQ. The CDR3 runs to 13 residues. CDR3 DNA sequence: TGCGCCAGCAGCTTGGCGAGTCCAGATACGCAGTATTTT. Its translation is CASSLASPDTQYF.

The rearrangement joins TRBV5-6 to TRBJ2-5, with D unclear. This CDR3 is 12 amino acids long. Trimming cost V 3 bases and J 5 bases, with 8 bases left between them. Germline V gives CDR1 SGHDT, CDR2 YYEEEE. The CDR3 sequence is CASSYLSETQYF. The DNA for the CDR3 is TGTGCCAGCAGCTATCTAAGCGAGACCCAGTACTTC.

Remarks on this clone: The same CDR3 can be traced to other DNA sequences in this sample. V and J are TRBV5-4 and TRBJ1-4; D remains unclear. Trimming shortened V by 0 bases and J by 5 bases, and 8 bases separated the two germline ends. Per the germline V gene, CDR1 is SGHNT and CDR2 is YYREEE (reference sequence). The CDR3 covers 14 residues. The DNA of the CDR3 is TGTGCCAGCAGCTTGGCAGGAAGCAATGAAAAACTGTTTTTT. It encodes CASSLAGSNEKLFF.

This chain connects TRBV11-3 to TRBJ2-5, with D possibly TRBD1 on 6 matching bases. V lost 5 bases and J lost 1, with 14 bases in between. Germline loops: CDR1 SGHNT, CDR2 YENEEA. This CDR3 region has 15 residues. CDR3 protein: CASSKPGDPQETQYF. CDR3 bases: TGTGCCAGCAGCAAACCAGGGGACCCCCAAGAGACCCAGTACTTC.

The table lists this clone with a count of one. The J gene is TRBJ2-3, the V gene TRBV27; no clear D. Trimming stripped 1 base from V and 0 bases from J, with 5 bases between. This CDR3 spans 14 amino acids. Germline V gives CDR1 MNHEY, CDR2 SMNVEV (reference sequence). The CDR3 coding sequence is TGTGCCAGCAGTTTATTCGGGAGCACAGATACGCAGTATTTT. Translation: CASSLFGSTDTQYF.

The chain employs TRBV4-1 and TRBJ1-5; D uncertain. Trimming shortened V by 5 bases and J by 4 bases, and 9 bases separated the two germline ends. Germline-derived CDR1 and CDR2 are MGHRA and YSYEKL. This CDR3 has 13 residues. CDR3 sequence reads: CASSFSENQPQHF. DNA for the CDR3: TGCGCCAGCAGCTTCAGCGAGAATCAGCCCCAGCATTTT.

This chain joins TRBV13 and TRBJ2-7, with D perhaps matching TRBD1 or TRBD2 (7 bases each). V was trimmed by 6 bases and J by 1 base, leaving 19 bases between them. Germline values: CDR1 PRHDT, CDR2 FYEKMQ (reference sequence). The length of the CDR3 is 16 residues. CDR3 in DNA: TGTGCCAGCAGTTCAACAGGGGCGGGGGATTCCTACGAGCAGTACTTC. This sequence encodes CASSSTGAGDSYEQYF.